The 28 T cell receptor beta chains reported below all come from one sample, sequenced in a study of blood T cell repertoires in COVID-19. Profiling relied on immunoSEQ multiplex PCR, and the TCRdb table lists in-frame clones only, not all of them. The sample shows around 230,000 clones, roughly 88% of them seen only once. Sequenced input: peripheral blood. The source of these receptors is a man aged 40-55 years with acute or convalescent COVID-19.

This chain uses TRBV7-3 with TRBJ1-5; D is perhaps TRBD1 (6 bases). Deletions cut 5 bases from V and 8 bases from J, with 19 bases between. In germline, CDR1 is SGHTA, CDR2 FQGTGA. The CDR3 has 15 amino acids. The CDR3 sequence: CASSAGGGLFEPQHF. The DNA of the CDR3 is TGTGCCAGCAGCGCGGGCGGGGGCCTTTTCGAGCCCCAGCATTTT.

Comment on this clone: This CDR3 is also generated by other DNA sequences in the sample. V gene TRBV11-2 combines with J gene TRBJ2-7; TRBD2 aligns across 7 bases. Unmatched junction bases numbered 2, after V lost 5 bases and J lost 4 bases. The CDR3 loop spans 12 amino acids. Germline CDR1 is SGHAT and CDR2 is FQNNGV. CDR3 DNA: TGTGCCAGCAGCCTTAGCGGGTACGAGCAGTACTTC. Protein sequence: CASSLSGYEQYF.

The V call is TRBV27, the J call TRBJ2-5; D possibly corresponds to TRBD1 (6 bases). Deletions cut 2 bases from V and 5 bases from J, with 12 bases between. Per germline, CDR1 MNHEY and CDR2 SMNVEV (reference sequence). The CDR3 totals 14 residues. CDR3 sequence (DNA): TGTGCCAGCAGTTTACAGGGGCTCCGGGAGACCCAGTACTTC. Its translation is CASSLQGLRETQYF.

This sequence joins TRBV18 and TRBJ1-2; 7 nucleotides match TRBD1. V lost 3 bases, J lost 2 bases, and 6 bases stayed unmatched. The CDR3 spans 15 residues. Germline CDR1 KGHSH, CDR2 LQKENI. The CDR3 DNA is TGTGCCAGCTCACCCGCCGGGACAGAGAACTATGGCTACACCTTC. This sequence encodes CASSPAGTENYGYTF.

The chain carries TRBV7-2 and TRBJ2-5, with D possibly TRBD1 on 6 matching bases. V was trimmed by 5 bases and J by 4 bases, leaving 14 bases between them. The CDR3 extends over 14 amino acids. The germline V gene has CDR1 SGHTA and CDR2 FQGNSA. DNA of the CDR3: TGTGCCAGCAGCCCCCGACAAGGGGGAGAGACCCAGTACTTC. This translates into CASSPRQGGETQYF.

The CDR3 spells CASSLPGGHNEQFF. The CDR3 DNA sequence: TGCGCCAGCAGCTTGCCCGGTGGGCACAATGAGCAGTTCTTC. V usage is TRBV5-1 and J usage is TRBJ2-1; unclear D gene. The V end was cut by 1 base, the J end by 5 bases, with 10 bases between. CDR1 and CDR2 from the germline V gene are SGHRS and YFSETQ. The CDR3 covers 14 residues.

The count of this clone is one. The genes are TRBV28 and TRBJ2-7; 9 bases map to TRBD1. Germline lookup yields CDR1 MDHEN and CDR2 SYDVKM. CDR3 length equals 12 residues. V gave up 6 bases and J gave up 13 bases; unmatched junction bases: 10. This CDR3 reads CASSLGQGSFYF. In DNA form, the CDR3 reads TGTGCCAGCAGCCTCGGACAGGGGTCTTTCTACTTC.

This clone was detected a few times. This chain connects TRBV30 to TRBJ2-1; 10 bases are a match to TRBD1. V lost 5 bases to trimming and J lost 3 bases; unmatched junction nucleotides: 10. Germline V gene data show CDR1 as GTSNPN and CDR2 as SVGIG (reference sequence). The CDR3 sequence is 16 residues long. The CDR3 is CAWVYLGTGDYNEQFF. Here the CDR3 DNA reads TGTGCCTGGGTCTACCTCGGGACAGGGGACTACAATGAGCAGTTCTTC.

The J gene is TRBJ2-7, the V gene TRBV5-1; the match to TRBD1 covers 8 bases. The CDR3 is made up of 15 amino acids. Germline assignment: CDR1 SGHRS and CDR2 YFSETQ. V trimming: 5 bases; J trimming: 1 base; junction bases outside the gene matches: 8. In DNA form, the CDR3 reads TGCGCCAGCAGTGAGAGACAGGGGACGTCCTACGAGCAGTACTTC. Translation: CASSERQGTSYEQYF.

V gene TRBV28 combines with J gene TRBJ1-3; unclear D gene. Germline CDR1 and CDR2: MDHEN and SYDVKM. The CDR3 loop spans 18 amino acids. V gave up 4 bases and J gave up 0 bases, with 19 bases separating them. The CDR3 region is CASSSLTRPVYSGNTIYF. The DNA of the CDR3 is TGTGCCAGCAGTTCCTTAACCAGGCCCGTATACTCTGGAAACACCATATATTTT.

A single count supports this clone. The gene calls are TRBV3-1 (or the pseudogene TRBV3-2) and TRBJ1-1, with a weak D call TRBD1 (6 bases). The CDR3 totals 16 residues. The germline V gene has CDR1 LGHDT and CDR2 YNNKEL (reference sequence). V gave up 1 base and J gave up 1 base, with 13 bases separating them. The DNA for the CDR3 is TGTGCCAGCAGCCAAGCCCCACTGGACAGGAACACTGAAGCTTTCTTT. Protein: CASSQAPLDRNTEAFF.

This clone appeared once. The CDR3 region is CASSLGQGPTYEQYF. CDR3 bases: TGTGCCAGCAGCTTAGGACAGGGTCCTACCTACGAGCAGTACTTC. The V call is TRBV7-9, the J call TRBJ2-7, with 7 bases lining up with TRBD1. The CDR3 runs to 15 residues. V trimming: 1 base; J trimming: 2 bases; junction bases outside the gene matches: 5. Germline CDR1 SEHNR, CDR2 FQNEAQ (reference sequence).

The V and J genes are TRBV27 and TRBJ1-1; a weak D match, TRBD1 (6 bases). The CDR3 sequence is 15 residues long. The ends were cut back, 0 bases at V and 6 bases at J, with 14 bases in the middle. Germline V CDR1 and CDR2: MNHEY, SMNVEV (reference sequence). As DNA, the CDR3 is TGTGCCAGCAGTTTATCGGCAGGGGAGCGCGCTGAAGCTTTCTTT. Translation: CASSLSAGERAEAFF.

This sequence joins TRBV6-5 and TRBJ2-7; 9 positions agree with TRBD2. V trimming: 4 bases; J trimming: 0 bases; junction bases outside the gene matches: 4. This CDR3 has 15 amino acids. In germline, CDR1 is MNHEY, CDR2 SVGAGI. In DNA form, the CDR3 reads TGTGCCAGCAGTTTACTAGCGGGTACCTCCTACGAGCAGTACTTC. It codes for CASSLLAGTSYEQYF.

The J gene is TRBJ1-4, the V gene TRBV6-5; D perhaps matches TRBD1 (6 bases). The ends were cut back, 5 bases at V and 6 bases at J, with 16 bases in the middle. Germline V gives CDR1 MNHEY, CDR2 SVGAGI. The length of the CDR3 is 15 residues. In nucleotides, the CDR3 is TGTGCCAGCAGTACCTACAGGGTGGGATATGAAAAACTGTTTTTT. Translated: CASSTYRVGYEKLFF.

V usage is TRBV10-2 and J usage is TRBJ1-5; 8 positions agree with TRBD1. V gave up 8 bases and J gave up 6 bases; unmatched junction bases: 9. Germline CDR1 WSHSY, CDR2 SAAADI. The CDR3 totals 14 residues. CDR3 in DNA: TGCGCCAGCGCAGGGGGCAGGGAATCTCAGCCCCAGCATTTT. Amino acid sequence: CASAGGRESQPQHF.

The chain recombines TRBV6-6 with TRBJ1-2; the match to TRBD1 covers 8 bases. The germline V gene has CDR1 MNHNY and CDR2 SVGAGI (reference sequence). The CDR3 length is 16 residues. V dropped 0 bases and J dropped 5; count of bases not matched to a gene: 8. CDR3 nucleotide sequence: TGTGCCAGCAGTTACTCGAACAGGGGGATTGGGTATGGCTACACCTTC. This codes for CASSYSNRGIGYGYTF.

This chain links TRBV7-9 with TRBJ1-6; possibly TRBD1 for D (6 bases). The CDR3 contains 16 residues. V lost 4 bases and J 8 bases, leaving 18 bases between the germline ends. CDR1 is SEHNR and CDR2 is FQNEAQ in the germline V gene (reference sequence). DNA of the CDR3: TGTGCCAGCAGCTCGAAGGGGGACGGAAGATATTCACCCCTCCACTTT. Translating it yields CASSSKGDGRYSPLHF.

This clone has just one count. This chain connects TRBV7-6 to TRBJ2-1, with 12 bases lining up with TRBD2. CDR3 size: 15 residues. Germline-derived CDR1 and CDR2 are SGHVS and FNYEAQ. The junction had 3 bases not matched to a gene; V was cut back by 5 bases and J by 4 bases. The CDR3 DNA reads TGTGCCAGCAGCCGGACTAGCGGGGCTTACAATGAGCAGTTCTTC. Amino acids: CASSRTSGAYNEQFF.

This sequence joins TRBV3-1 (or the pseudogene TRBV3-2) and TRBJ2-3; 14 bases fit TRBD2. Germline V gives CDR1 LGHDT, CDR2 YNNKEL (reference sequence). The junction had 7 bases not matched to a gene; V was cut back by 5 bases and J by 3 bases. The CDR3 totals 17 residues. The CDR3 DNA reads TGTGCCAGCAGCATGGGACTAGCGGGAGTCCCGACAGATACGCAGTATTTT. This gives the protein CASSMGLAGVPTDTQYF.

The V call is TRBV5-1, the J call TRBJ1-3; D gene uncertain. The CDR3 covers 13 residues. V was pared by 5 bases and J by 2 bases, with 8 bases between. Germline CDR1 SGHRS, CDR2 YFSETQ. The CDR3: CASSESPGNTIYF. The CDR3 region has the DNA TGCGCCAGCAGTGAGAGTCCTGGAAACACCATATATTTT. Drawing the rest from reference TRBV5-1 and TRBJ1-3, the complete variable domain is KAGVTQTPRYLIKTRGQQVTLSCSPISGHRSVSWYQQTPGQGLQFLFEYFSETQRNKGNFPGRFSGRQFSNSRSEMNVSTLELGDSALYLCASSESPGNTIYFGEGSWLTVV.

CDR3 sequence reads: CASSPQFRTGSGNTIYF. In nucleotides, the CDR3 is TGCGCCAGCAGCCCCCAGTTCCGGACAGGCTCTGGAAACACCATATATTTT. V usage is TRBV5-1 and J usage is TRBJ1-3; 7 bases are shared with TRBD1. V lost 4 bases and J lost 0; bases outside the gene matches: 10. Germline V gene data show CDR1 as SGHRS and CDR2 as YFSETQ. The CDR3 contains 17 residues.

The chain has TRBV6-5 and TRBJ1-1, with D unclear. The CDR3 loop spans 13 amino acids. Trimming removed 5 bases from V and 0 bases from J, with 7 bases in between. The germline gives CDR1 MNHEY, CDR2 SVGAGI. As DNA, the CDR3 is TGTGCCAGCAGTCGTACGGTGAACACTGAAGCTTTCTTT. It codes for CASSRTVNTEAFF.

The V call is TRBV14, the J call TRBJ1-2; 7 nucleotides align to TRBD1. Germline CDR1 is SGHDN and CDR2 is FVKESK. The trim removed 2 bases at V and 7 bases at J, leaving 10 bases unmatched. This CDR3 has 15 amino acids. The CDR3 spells CASSQLDRESGGYTF. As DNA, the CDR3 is TGTGCCAGCAGCCAATTAGACAGGGAGAGTGGTGGCTACACCTTC.

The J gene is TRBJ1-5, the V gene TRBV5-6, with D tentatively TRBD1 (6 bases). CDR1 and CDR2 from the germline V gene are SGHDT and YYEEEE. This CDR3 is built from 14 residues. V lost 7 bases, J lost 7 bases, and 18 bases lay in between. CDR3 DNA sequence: TGTGCCAGCTCGAGGGGAGGGGGAGGACAGCCCCAGCATTTT. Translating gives CASSRGGGGQPQHF.

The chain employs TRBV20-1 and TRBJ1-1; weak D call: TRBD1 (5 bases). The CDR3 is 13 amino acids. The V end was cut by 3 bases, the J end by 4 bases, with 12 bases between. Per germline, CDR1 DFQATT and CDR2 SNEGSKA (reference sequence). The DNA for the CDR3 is TGCAGTGCTAGTTTGGGGCGCGGCACTGAAGCTTTCTTT. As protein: CSASLGRGTEAFF.

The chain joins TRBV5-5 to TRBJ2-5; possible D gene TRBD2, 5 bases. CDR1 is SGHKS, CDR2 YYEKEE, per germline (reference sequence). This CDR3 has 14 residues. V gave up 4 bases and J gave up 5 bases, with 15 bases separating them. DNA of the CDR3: TGTGCCAGCAGCATACCGGGATCCCAGGAGACCCAGTACTTC. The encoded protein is CASSIPGSQETQYF.

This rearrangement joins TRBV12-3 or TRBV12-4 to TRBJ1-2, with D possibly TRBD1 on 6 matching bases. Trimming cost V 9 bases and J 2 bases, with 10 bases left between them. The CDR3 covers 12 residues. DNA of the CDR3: TGTGCCAGTCAGGGGCAGAACTATGGCTACACCTTC. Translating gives CASQGQNYGYTF.